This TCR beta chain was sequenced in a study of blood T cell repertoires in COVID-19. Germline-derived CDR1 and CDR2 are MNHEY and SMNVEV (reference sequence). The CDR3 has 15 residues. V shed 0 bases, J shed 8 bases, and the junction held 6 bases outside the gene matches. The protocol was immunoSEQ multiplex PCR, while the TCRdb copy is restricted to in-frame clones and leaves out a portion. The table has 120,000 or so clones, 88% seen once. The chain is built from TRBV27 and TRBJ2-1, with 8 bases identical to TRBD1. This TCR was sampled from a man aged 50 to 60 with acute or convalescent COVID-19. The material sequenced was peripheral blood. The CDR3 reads CASSLSTTGVDEQFF. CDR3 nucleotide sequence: TGTGCCAGCAGTTTATCGACGACAGGGGTGGATGAGCAGTTCTTC.